This is a list of T cell receptor beta chains from one sample in a study of beta chain features in type 1 diabetes. Measured with immunoSEQ multiplex PCR; TCRdb has only the in-frame clones, and not every one. The sample holds about 160,000 clones, roughly 8% seen once. Sequencing input: central memory CD4+ T cells from blood. These receptors came from a woman aged 40 to 50 with type 1 diabetes. Both conserved end residues are trimmed from each CDR3.

CDR3aa	v_gene	j_gene
ASSPRRVSSYEQY	TRBV7-8	TRBJ2-7
ASRGGSDQPQH	TRBV6-5	TRBJ1-5
ASSNGQGANYGYT	TRBV28	TRBJ1-2
ASSFRGGANVLT	TRBV5-6	TRBJ2-6
ATSRKHGGDQPQH	TRBV15	TRBJ1-5
ASSPLAGGPGNIQY	TRBV9	TRBJ2-4
ASSTDRIVDYGYT	TRBV19	TRBJ1-2
ASSYRTFSSTDTQY	TRBV4-1	TRBJ2-3
ASSRISGPSSYEQY	TRBV7-3	TRBJ2-7
ASNRDSRTEAF	TRBV6-6	TRBJ1-1
ASGRGADTEAF	TRBV5-4	TRBJ1-1
ASTQTGSGPYEQY	TRBV27	TRBJ2-7
ASSQGPNQPQH	TRBV4-3	TRBJ1-5
ASSLFAVGDEQY	TRBV7-9	TRBJ2-7
ASSPMSQGNTGELF	TRBV18	TRBJ2-2
ASSSQGQGNTGELF	TRBV7-3	TRBJ2-2
ASSRRTGGITEAF	TRBV6-5	TRBJ1-1
ASSHSRDRAGNTIY	TRBV6-6	TRBJ1-3
ASSLAGFSGANVLT	TRBV5-6	TRBJ2-6
ASRADSTEAF	TRBV14	TRBJ1-1
ASIRSPKAGGTQY	TRBV27	TRBJ2-5
ASSPNSLETQY	TRBV18	TRBJ2-5
ASSLGGQGVSGGYT	TRBV27	TRBJ1-2
ASSSRLAGGSRELF	TRBV5-4	TRBJ2-2
ASSLGSEGNQPQH	TRBV28	TRBJ1-5
ASSVVSGTYNEQF	TRBV9	TRBJ2-1